In this sample, the clone carrying this T cell receptor (beta chain) turned up a few times. Antigen unknown. The data were obtained in a study of T-cell memory formation after mild COVID-19. TCRalpha and TCRbeta libraries used 5'RACE with constant-segment primers and UMIs. Each CDR3 protein gets one entry after TCRdb re-called the 5' RACE reads with MiXCR. This sample carries about 190,000 distinct CDR3 sequences, 27% of them seen once, and the ten largest clones take about an eighth. Study-level results: Pre-infection memory carried some responding clones, suggesting that cross-reactive memory joined.

The CDR3 length is 15 residues. Per germline, CDR1 MNHEY and CDR2 SVGAGI. Trimming pared 0 bases from V and 0 bases from J, leaving 8 bases between. The chain joins TRBV6-5 to TRBJ1-1; D remains ambiguous. Sequenced input: PBMCs or a T cell subset sorted from them (not recorded which). The clonotype was recovered from an adult woman who had mild COVID-19 (a few samples of this study predate the infection). Cell type and time point are not known. In nucleotides, the CDR3 is TGTGCCAGCAGTTACTCGAGTGGCTTGAACACTGAAGCTTTCTTT. Its protein is CASSYSSGLNTEAFF.